Here is one TCR beta chain with its context. Its target is unknown. For every donor, a draw yielded 9.5 to 10 milliliters of peripheral blood. Total RNA was extracted at no less than 5 micrograms per sample. The data were obtained in a study of blood T cells in healthy people across ages. Study observations and caveats: Roughly linear age-related decline in beta diversity appeared, significant by age approximately 41. Observed TCR beta diversity showed a strong correlation with the percentage of naive T cells as measured by flow cytometry.

Through a sample-barcoded 5' primer and a J-beta primer mix, a second PCR was run for 7 to 11 cycles. A single record per CDR3 protein comes from TCRdb applying MiXCR to the 5' RACE reads. The profile shows approximately 800,000 distinct CDR3 sequences, about 55% of them singletons. V was shortened by 5 bases and J by 5 bases, with 19 bases between the two germline ends. CDR1 SEHNR and CDR2 FQNEAQ come from the germline V gene (reference sequence). This CDR3 comprises 16 residues. The gene calls are TRBV7-9 and TRBJ2-1; D may be TRBD2 (6 bases). The TCR originated in an older man in good health. The sequenced sample was blood. CDR3 sequence reads: CASSPRGMRTNNEQFF. CDR3 sequence (DNA): TGTGCCAGCAGCCCGAGGGGAATGCGGACTAACAATGAGCAGTTCTTC.